This T cell receptor (beta chain) was captured in a study of graft-versus-host responses after intestinal transplantation. Across the study: Recipients uniformly received anti-thymocyte globulin induction, followed by tacrolimus and steroids for two to four years. Findings and caveats of the study: Where graft-donor T cell macrochimerism was present, patients had high graft-versus-host to host-versus-graft clonal ratios in allografts. Recipient-marrow GvH clones were detected, some having first appeared in ileum or blood. The highest levels of circulating GvH clones went along with early declines in HvG clones after transplant.

Worth noting for this clone: The antigen is unknown.

Repertoires were generated with immunoSEQ multiplex PCR, while TCRdb's copy carries only in-frame clones and drops some. The table records roughly 56,000 clones, around 91% of them present only once. The CDR3 is made up of 15 amino acids. Deletions cut 1 base from V and 7 bases from J, with 16 bases between. Germline assignment: CDR1 MNHEY and CDR2 SMNVEV (reference sequence). The sample consisted of PBMCs, taken around 120 days after intestinal transplantation. The chain links TRBV27 to TRBJ1-1, with D maybe TRBD1 (6 bases). The TCR originated in a human patient who received an intestinal transplant, so some T cells may come from the graft donor. DNA for the CDR3: TGTGCCAGCAGTTTATTACCCCTCACAGGGAGTGAAGCTTTCTTT. As protein: CASSLLPLTGSEAFF.